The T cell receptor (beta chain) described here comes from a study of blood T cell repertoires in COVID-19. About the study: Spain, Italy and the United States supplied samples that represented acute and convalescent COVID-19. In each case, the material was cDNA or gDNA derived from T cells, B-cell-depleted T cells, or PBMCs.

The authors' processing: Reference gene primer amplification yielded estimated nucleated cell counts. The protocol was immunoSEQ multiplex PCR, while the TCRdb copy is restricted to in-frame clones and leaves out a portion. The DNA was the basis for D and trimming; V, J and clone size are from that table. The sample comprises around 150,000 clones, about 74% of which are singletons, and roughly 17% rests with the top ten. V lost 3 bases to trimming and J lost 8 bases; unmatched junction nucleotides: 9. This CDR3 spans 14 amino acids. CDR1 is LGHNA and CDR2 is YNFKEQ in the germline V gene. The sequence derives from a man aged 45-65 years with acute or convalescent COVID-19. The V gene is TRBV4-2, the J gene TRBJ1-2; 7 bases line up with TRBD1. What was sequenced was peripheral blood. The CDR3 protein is CASSQDRTVWGYTF. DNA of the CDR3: TGTGCCAGCAGCCAGGACAGGACCGTCTGGGGCTACACCTTC.